The entry below gives a single TCR beta chain sequence along with its context. This entry is derived from a study of blood T cell repertoires in COVID-19. At the level of the study: Acute and convalescent COVID-19 samples came from the United States, Italy and Spain. PBMCs, B-cell-depleted T cells, or T cells provided the cDNA or gDNA that made up the material.

Original handling: Amplified reference gene primers provided the basis for estimating nucleated cell counts. Sequencing was performed with immunoSEQ multiplex PCR; in TCRdb, only in-frame clones are kept and a portion is missing. The V and J calls and clone size come from that table; D and trimming were worked out from the DNA. Of about 210,000 clones listed, around nine tenths are singletons. Trimming at V came to 3 bases and at J to 3 bases, leaving 4 bases not matched to a gene. Per germline, CDR1 SGHAT and CDR2 FQDESV (reference sequence). The CDR3 is made up of 15 amino acids. This sequence originates from a man aged 18 to 35 with active or convalescent COVID-19. The V call is TRBV11-1, the J call TRBJ2-7; 11 nucleotides agree with TRBD2. Specimen: peripheral blood. CDR3 nucleotide sequence: TGTGCCAGCAGCTTCCGACTAGCGGGACTCTACGAGCAGTACTTC. Translation: CASSFRLAGLYEQYF.